One sample yielded the 23 T cell receptor beta chains listed below, sequenced in a study of blood T cell repertoires in COVID-19. Assay: immunoSEQ multiplex PCR; the TCRdb copy retains only in-frame clones and omits some. The profile shows about 270,000 clones, more than 75% of them singletons. Sequenced: PBMCs or T cells enriched from blood (not recorded which). Receptors originate from a woman aged 18 to 35 who had recovered from COVID-19.

Comment on this clone: With a much larger clone just one base away, this may be a read error. The V call is TRBV24-1, the J call TRBJ1-1; D perhaps matches TRBD1 (5 bases). CDR1 is KGHDR, CDR2 SFDVKD, per germline. The CDR3 covers 12 residues. Trimming took off 6 bases at V and 1 base at J, with 5 bases between the two ends. The chain's CDR3 is CATSTGNTEAFF. DNA of the CDR3: TGTGCCACCAGTACAGGGAACACTGAAGCTTTCTTT.

About this clone: Other DNA variants within this sample encode the same CDR3. V is TRBV29-1 and J is TRBJ1-1; 8 bases are a match to TRBD1. The CDR3 is 13 amino acids. In germline, CDR1 is SQVTM, CDR2 ANQGSEA. V was pared by 5 bases and J by 1 base, with 3 bases of the junction left unmatched. The CDR3 nucleotides read TGCAGCGTTTCCACAGGGGGGAACACTGAAGCTTTCTTT. It specifies CSVSTGGNTEAFF.

The chain uses TRBV6-5 and TRBJ2-1; D might be TRBD2 (5 bases). Germline lookup yields CDR1 MNHEY and CDR2 SVGAGI. V was shortened by 5 bases and J by 8 bases, with 16 bases between the two germline ends. The CDR3 loop spans 14 amino acids. The CDR3, as DNA: TGTGCCAGCAGTCCAATACTAGGACGGTATGAGCAGTTCTTC. Its translation is CASSPILGRYEQFF.

The chain uses TRBV10-3 and TRBJ1-4, with D perhaps matching TRBD1 (5 bases). Germline V CDR1 and CDR2: ENHRY, SYGVKD. V was trimmed by 6 bases and J by 2 bases, leaving 13 bases between them. This CDR3 is built from 15 residues. Here the CDR3 reads CAISGDSQTNEKLFF. In DNA form, the CDR3 reads TGTGCCATCAGCGGAGACAGCCAGACTAATGAAAAACTGTTTTTT.

The chain employs TRBV7-2 and TRBJ1-1, with 9 bases matching TRBD1. Looked up from germline, CDR1 is SGHTA and CDR2 is FQGNSA. This CDR3 is 14 amino acids long. Trimming removed 5 bases from V and 8 bases from J; junction bases left unmatched: 9. CDR3 nucleotide sequence: TGTGCCAGCAGCCTCCTTCCCGGGACAGGGGAAGCTTTCTTT. It yields the protein CASSLLPGTGEAFF.

The chain joins TRBV7-9 to TRBJ1-3; possibly TRBD1 for D (5 bases). Trimming pared 5 bases from V and 0 bases from J, leaving 11 bases between. This CDR3 is 15 amino acids long. Germline assignment: CDR1 SEHNR and CDR2 FQNEAQ (reference sequence). CDR3 DNA: TGTGCCAGCAGCATAGGGGCCATCTCTGGAAACACCATATATTTT. As protein: CASSIGAISGNTIYF.

This rearrangement joins TRBV6-2 or TRBV6-3 to TRBJ1-1, with D possibly TRBD1 on 5 matching bases. Germline values: CDR1 MNHEY, CDR2 SVGEGT. The CDR3 loop spans 14 amino acids. Between the trimmed V and J ends, which lost 4 bases and 1 base, there was a span of 10 bases. The CDR3 DNA follows: TGTGCCAGCAGTTTAGGGGTAAGGAACACTGAAGCTTTCTTT. Translating gives CASSLGVRNTEAFF.

V and J are TRBV29-1 and TRBJ2-1, with TRBD2 matching 8 bases. This CDR3 region has 14 residues. Trimming took 1 base from V and 4 from J; bases not matched to a gene: 3. CDR1 is SQVTM and CDR2 is ANQGSEA in the germline V gene. The CDR3 here is CSVEGGGPYNEQFF. DNA for the CDR3: TGCAGCGTTGAAGGCGGGGGGCCGTACAATGAGCAGTTCTTC.

The count of this clone is one. The chain uses TRBV19 and TRBJ2-1; TRBD1 matches 10 bases. Germline lookup yields CDR1 LNHDA and CDR2 SQIVND (reference sequence). The CDR3 is 16 amino acids. V gave up 5 bases and J gave up 8 bases; unmatched junction bases: 12. CDR3 nucleotides: TGTGCCAGTAGTTTGACCGGGACAGGGGTAGTCGATGAGCAGTTCTTC. Its protein product is CASSLTGTGVVDEQFF.

The gene calls are TRBV18 and TRBJ2-5; perhaps TRBD1 as D (5 bases). Germline loops: CDR1 KGHSH, CDR2 LQKENI. V lost 6 bases and J 2 bases, leaving 13 bases between the germline ends. This CDR3 has 14 residues. The CDR3 DNA is TGTGCCAGCTCTCGACAGTACCTACAAGAGACCCAGTACTTC. It is translated as CASSRQYLQETQYF.

The chain is built from TRBV6-1 and TRBJ2-2, with TRBD2 matching 10 bases. The germline CDR1 and CDR2 sequences are MNHNS and SASEGT. V lost 3 bases to trimming and J lost 6 bases; unmatched junction nucleotides: 13. CDR3 length equals 18 residues. In DNA, the CDR3 is TGTGCCAGCAGTGAGGAAAGTAGCGGGAGGTCGAGACCCGGGGAGCTGTTTTTT. Translation gives CASSEESSGRSRPGELFF.

V and J are TRBV28 and TRBJ1-1; 7 bases are shared with TRBD1. The CDR3 is made up of 15 amino acids. Looked up from germline, CDR1 is MDHEN and CDR2 is SYDVKM. V was clipped by 7 bases and J by 1 base; unmatched bases: 9. CDR3 sequence reads: CASTPGTAKNTEAFF. CDR3 nucleotides: TGTGCCAGCACCCCTGGGACAGCTAAGAACACTGAAGCTTTCTTT.

The CDR3 protein is CASSSVAGENTIYF. CDR3 sequence (DNA): TGTGCCAGCAGCTCTGTGGCAGGGGAGAACACCATATATTTT. The chain joins TRBV7-2 to TRBJ1-3; D is possibly TRBD1 (6 bases). Trimming left V 4 bases short and J 7 bases short, with 14 bases between. Germline values: CDR1 SGHTA, CDR2 FQGNSA. This CDR3 spans 14 amino acids.

The chain couples TRBV19 to TRBJ2-3, with 8 positions matching TRBD1. The germline CDR1 and CDR2 sequences are LNHDA and SQIVND (reference sequence). The junction had 7 bases not matched to a gene; V was cut back by 3 bases and J by 2 bases. The CDR3 runs 16 residues. CDR3 region: CASSIPRTGTTDTQYF. CDR3 nucleotide sequence: TGTGCCAGTAGTATTCCGAGGACAGGGACCACAGATACGCAGTATTTT.

This clone was picked up one time. The chain combines TRBV7-7 with TRBJ2-3; 13 positions agree with TRBD2. V was pared by 1 base and J by 1 base, with 8 bases of the junction left unmatched. From germline, CDR1 is SSHAT and CDR2 FNYEAQ (reference sequence). The CDR3 consists of 19 residues. The CDR3 region is CASSLELAGGINRTDTQYF. The CDR3 DNA reads TGTGCCAGCAGCTTAGAACTAGCGGGAGGGATTAACCGCACAGATACGCAGTATTTT.

The chain employs TRBV3-1 (or the pseudogene TRBV3-2) and TRBJ1-3; D not resolved. V dropped 0 bases and J dropped 0 bases, with 9 bases sitting between them. Germline loops: CDR1 LGHDT, CDR2 YNNKEL (reference sequence). This CDR3 has 16 residues. The CDR3: CASSQDPSYSGNTIYF. As DNA, the CDR3 is TGTGCCAGCAGCCAAGATCCATCCTACTCTGGAAACACCATATATTTT.

V and J are TRBV11-2 and TRBJ2-1; 7 bases line up with TRBD2. With 5 bases clipped from V and 11 bases from J, the junction kept 15 bases outside the gene matches. This CDR3 contains 15 residues. The germline V gene has CDR1 SGHAT and CDR2 FQNNGV. CDR3 DNA: TGTGCCAGCAGCCCATTAAGCGGGGATCTCCGGAAGCAGTTCTTC. Amino acids: CASSPLSGDLRKQFF.

The rearrangement links TRBV6-5 to TRBJ2-5, with 8 bases lining up with TRBD1. V was pared by 5 bases and J by 1 base, with 3 bases of the junction left unmatched. CDR3 length: 14 residues. Germline V gene sequence: CDR1 MNHEY, CDR2 SVGAGI. CDR3 in amino acids: CASSLTGGQETQYF. CDR3 DNA: TGTGCCAGCAGTCTTACAGGGGGCCAAGAGACCCAGTACTTC.

The chain uses TRBV11-2 and TRBJ2-2, with D maybe TRBD1 (6 bases). The germline V gene has CDR1 SGHAT and CDR2 FQNNGV. The V and J ends lost 6 bases and 1 base respectively, with 18 bases between them. The CDR3 runs 17 residues. The CDR3 region has the DNA TGTGCCAGCAGTTGGGCGACAGGTATTTGGAACACCGGGGAGCTGTTTTTT. It codes for CASSWATGIWNTGELFF.

The rearrangement links TRBV5-4 to TRBJ2-1, with 9 bases lining up with TRBD2. The J segment lost 6 bases and the V segment lost 3 bases, leaving 4 bases of the junction unmatched. The germline gives CDR1 SGHNT, CDR2 YYREEE (reference sequence). CDR3 size: 14 residues. The CDR3 loop reads CASSSMGLANEQFF. Here the CDR3 DNA reads TGTGCCAGCAGCTCGATGGGACTAGCCAATGAGCAGTTCTTC.

This clone was observed a single time. This chain connects TRBV30 to TRBJ1-3, with 8 bases aligning to TRBD1. Germline CDR1 GTSNPN, CDR2 SVGIG (reference sequence). The CDR3 is made up of 14 amino acids. J lost 4 bases, V lost 5 bases, and 7 bases had no gene match. CDR3 coding DNA: TGTGCCTGGCGGACAGGGTTTACCGGAAACACCATATATTTT. Translation gives CAWRTGFTGNTIYF.

The chain is built from TRBV19 and TRBJ1-1; tentatively, D is TRBD1 (6 bases). CDR3 size: 14 residues. The germline gives CDR1 LNHDA, CDR2 SQIVND (reference sequence). Trimming pared 1 base from V and 4 bases from J, leaving 10 bases between. CDR3 residues: CASSIAGEGTEAFF. The CDR3 DNA reads as TGTGCCAGTAGTATAGCAGGGGAAGGCACTGAAGCTTTCTTT.

The chain has TRBV3-1 (or the pseudogene TRBV3-2) and TRBJ2-1, with 7 bases aligning to TRBD2. The CDR3 totals 14 residues. The germline V gene has CDR1 LGHDT and CDR2 YNNKEL (reference sequence). J gave up 8 bases and V 1 base, and 5 bases lay outside the gene matches. CDR3 bases: TGTGCCAGCAGCCAAGCTTGGGGGAGGGATGAGCAGTTCTTC. This gives the protein CASSQAWGRDEQFF.